Listed below are T cell receptor beta chains from one sample, sequenced in a study of blood T cell repertoires in COVID-19. Using immunoSEQ multiplex PCR, the repertoire was profiled, and TCRdb retains in-frame clones only, with some absent. The sample includes some 320,000 clones, roughly 85% seen only once; the top ten take just over 7%. Material: peripheral blood. The receptors were gathered from a human donor in a cohort sampled during active COVID-19. The CDR3 runs from the conserved cysteine through the conserved F or W. The D gene is left open where the match is weak. Where a row states a size, it is once, few, many or the class of an expanded clone; other rows omit it.

CDR3: CASSSHRGSRYEQYF
DNA: TGTGCCAGCAGTTCACACAGGGGTTCGAGGTACGAGCAGTACTTC
D: TRBD1
J: TRBJ2-7
V: TRBV27
size: once

CDR3: CASSLTDRDGDTEAFF
DNA: TGTGCCAGCAGCCTGACGGACAGGGACGGGGACACTGAAGCTTTCTTT
D: TRBD1
J: TRBJ1-1
V: TRBV7-9
size: .

CDR3: CASSSSQGDKRNEQFF
DNA: TGTGCCAGCAGCTCGTCACAGGGCGACAAGAGGAATGAGCAGTTCTTC
D: .
J: TRBJ2-1
V: TRBV7-6
size: .

CDR3: CASSAAVGVEQYF
DNA: TGTGCCAGCAGCGCCGCGGTAGGAGTCGAGCAGTACTTC
D: .
J: TRBJ2-7
V: TRBV5-8
size: once

CDR3: CASSKEGARNTEAFF
DNA: TGTGCCAGCAGTAAAGAGGGGGCGCGGAACACTGAAGCTTTCTTT
D: TRBD1
J: TRBJ1-1
V: TRBV9
size: .

CDR3: CASGRSGSLYYGYTF
DNA: TGTGCCAGCGGGAGATCGGGTTCCCTCTACTATGGCTACACCTTC
D: .
J: TRBJ1-2
V: TRBV2
size: .

CDR3: CASSPRTGGLEYGYTF
DNA: TGTGCCAGCTCCCCGAGGACAGGGGGCTTAGAATATGGCTACACCTTC
D: TRBD1
J: TRBJ1-2
V: TRBV18
size: .

CDR3: CAWRTPGIATEAFF
DNA: TGTGCCTGGAGGACGCCGGGGATAGCCACTGAAGCTTTCTTT
D: .
J: TRBJ1-1
V: TRBV30
size: .

CDR3: CASSQDRGYEQYF
DNA: TGTGCCAGCAGCCAAGACAGGGGCTACGAGCAGTACTTC
D: TRBD1
J: TRBJ2-7
V: TRBV5-6
size: many

CDR3: CATSDPTGDYGYTF
DNA: TGTGCCACCAGTGATCCGACAGGGGACTATGGCTACACCTTC
D: TRBD1
J: TRBJ1-2
V: TRBV24-1
size: few

CDR3: CASSYISGDTQYF
DNA: TGTGCCAGCAGTTATATTAGCGGAGATACGCAGTATTTT
D: .
J: TRBJ2-3
V: TRBV6-5
size: .

CDR3: CASSTIIAGTSTDTQYF
DNA: TGTGCCAGTAGTACTATTATAGCGGGGACTAGCACAGATACGCAGTATTTT
D: TRBD2
J: TRBJ2-3
V: TRBV19
size: .

CDR3: CATSDLGAGGASTDTQYF
DNA: TGTGCCACCAGTGATTTAGGGGCCGGGGGGGCGAGCACAGATACGCAGTATTTT
D: TRBD2
J: TRBJ2-3
V: TRBV24-1
size: .

CDR3: CASTLSAGFHTEAFF
DNA: TGTGCCAGCACTTTAAGTGCGGGATTTCACACTGAAGCTTTCTTT
D: .
J: TRBJ1-1
V: TRBV6-5
size: .

CDR3: CASSGGTELYGYTF
DNA: TGTGCCAGCAGTGGAGGGACAGAACTCTATGGCTACACCTTC
D: TRBD1
J: TRBJ1-2
V: TRBV2
size: .

CDR3: CASSLAGTATYEQYF
DNA: TGTGCCAGCAGCTTAGCCGGGACAGCGACCTACGAGCAGTACTTC
D: TRBD1
J: TRBJ2-7
V: TRBV7-3
size: .

CDR3: CASTRTGGYYEQYF
DNA: TGTGCCAGTACGCGGACAGGGGGATACTACGAGCAGTACTTC
D: TRBD1
J: TRBJ2-7
V: TRBV19
size: .

CDR3: CASSLLGGGTDTQYF
DNA: TGTGCCAGCAGTTTACTGGGCGGGGGCACAGATACGCAGTATTTT
D: .
J: TRBJ2-3
V: TRBV27
size: .

CDR3: CASRRTGDGGYTF
DNA: TGTGCCAGCAGAAGGACAGGGGATGGTGGCTACACCTTC
D: TRBD1
J: TRBJ1-2
V: TRBV12-3/TRBV12-4
size: .

CDR3: CAWRDSLGNTIYF
DNA: TGTGCCTGGAGGGACAGTCTTGGAAACACCATATATTTT
D: .
J: TRBJ1-3
V: TRBV30
size: .

CDR3: CAWSAVNTEAFF
DNA: TGTGCCTGGAGTGCGGTGAACACTGAAGCTTTCTTT
D: .
J: TRBJ1-1
V: TRBV30
size: once

CDR3: CATSRDQGDTEAFF
DNA: TGTGCCACCAGCAGAGATCAGGGCGACACTGAAGCTTTCTTT
D: .
J: TRBJ1-1
V: TRBV15
size: .

CDR3: CASSIGTEQYF
DNA: TGTGCCAGTAGTATCGGTACCGAGCAGTACTTC
D: .
J: TRBJ2-7
V: TRBV19
size: .

CDR3: CASSVRDRFSPLHF
DNA: TGTGCCAGCAGCGTTCGGGACAGATTCTCACCCCTCCACTTT
D: TRBD1
J: TRBJ1-6
V: TRBV9
size: once

CDR3: CASSSILDTQYF
DNA: TGTGCCAGCAGCTCCATTTTGGATACGCAGTATTTT
D: .
J: TRBJ2-3
V: TRBV7-8
size: once

CDR3: CSVELDRGRGQYF
DNA: TGCAGCGTTGAGCTGGACAGGGGGAGAGGGCAGTACTTC
D: TRBD1
J: TRBJ2-7
V: TRBV29-1
size: .

CDR3: CASSDTGMNTEAFF
DNA: TGTGCCAGCAGTGATACAGGGATGAACACTGAAGCTTTCTTT
D: .
J: TRBJ1-1
V: TRBV6-1
size: .

CDR3: CASSPLRNRVGQPQHF
DNA: TGTGCCAGTAGTCCCCTACGAAACAGGGTCGGCCAGCCCCAGCATTTT
D: .
J: TRBJ1-5
V: TRBV19
size: once

CDR3: CAIRDMSTDTQYF
DNA: TGTGCCATCAGGGACATGAGCACAGATACGCAGTATTTT
D: .
J: TRBJ2-3
V: TRBV19
size: .

CDR3: CASSTAEGGSYEQYF
DNA: TGTGCCAGTAGTACCGCCGAAGGAGGCTCCTACGAGCAGTACTTC
D: .
J: TRBJ2-7
V: TRBV19
size: once

CDR3: CASRICRGQVRTEAFF
DNA: TGTGCCAGCAGGATTTGCAGGGGGCAAGTTAGGACTGAAGCTTTCTTT
D: .
J: TRBJ1-1
V: TRBV21-1
size: .

CDR3: CASSWGLAGVMETQYF
DNA: TGTGCCAGCAGCTGGGGACTAGCGGGGGTAATGGAGACCCAGTACTTC
D: TRBD2
J: TRBJ2-5
V: TRBV7-9
size: .

CDR3: CASSVGRGQGYTF
DNA: TGTGCCAGCAGCGTTGGCAGGGGTCAAGGCTACACCTTC
D: .
J: TRBJ1-2
V: TRBV9
size: .

CDR3: CATSTPVDEPGRGTEAFF
DNA: TGTGCCACCAGCACCCCCGTCGACGAGCCAGGCCGTGGCACTGAAGCTTTCTTT
D: .
J: TRBJ1-1
V: TRBV15
size: .